This T cell receptor (beta chain) is drawn from a study of PD-1 blockade in classical Hodgkin lymphoma. As for the study in general: Intravenous delivery of nivolumab at 3 mg/kg to patients occurred every 2 weeks. General study points: CD4+ TCR diversity, unlike CD8+, rose significantly by C4D1. Relapsed/refractory patients reportedly had the lowest baseline TCR diversity, below newly diagnosed patients, who were below healthy donors.

To note about this clone: Its cognate antigen is unknown.

Assay used: immunoSEQ multiplex PCR; TCRdb lists only in-frame clones, some missing. The repertoire has about 21,000 clones, 75% to 90% of them found once; the top ten carry 10% to 15%. As for time point: cycle 4 day 1 (C4D1), after 5 to 7 weeks of nivolumab. After autologous stem cell transplantation all patients relapsed, and prior brentuximab vedotin exposure differed between cohorts. V shed 6 bases and J 6 bases; nucleotides not matched to a gene: 8. The CDR3 spans 15 residues. Germline CDR1 and CDR2: SNHLY and FYNNEI. The input for sequencing was peripheral blood mononuclear cells (PBMCs), taken before the fourth cycle of nivolumab. The chain recombines TRBV2 with TRBJ2-1, with TRBD1 matching over 10 bases. This TCR derives from a human donor with classical Hodgkin lymphoma. The CDR3 DNA is TGTGCCAGCAGGCCCGGGACAGGGGCTTTCAATGAGCAGTTCTTC. It codes for CASRPGTGAFNEQFF.